Listed here are 22 T cell receptor beta chains from one sample, sequenced in a study of blood T cell repertoires in COVID-19. The repertoire was sequenced with immunoSEQ multiplex PCR; TCRdb's copy has only in-frame clones and lacks some. Among about half a million clones listed, 88% were seen once. Sequences were obtained from PBMCs or T cells enriched from blood (not recorded which). The receptor set was obtained from a woman aged 60-75 years who had recovered from COVID-19.

The chain couples TRBV19 to TRBJ2-5; 7 bases are a match to TRBD2. The length of the CDR3 is 14 residues. The V gene's germline CDR1 is LNHDA and CDR2 SQIVND (reference sequence). V was clipped by 8 bases and J by 5 bases; unmatched bases: 11. As DNA, the CDR3 is TGTGCCAGTCAAGGACGGGGGGTTGGGGAGACCCAGTACTTC. Translated: CASQGRGVGETQYF.

This clone was seen a few times. The gene calls are TRBV10-3 and TRBJ1-4; D uncertain. The V gene's germline CDR1 is ENHRY and CDR2 SYGVKD. V lost 10 bases and J lost 4, with 16 bases in between. This CDR3 has 14 residues. The CDR3: CASSEGPVNEKLFF. For the CDR3, the DNA is TGTGCCAGCTCGGAGGGCCCAGTTAATGAAAAACTGTTTTTT.

This clone was observed a single time. The CDR3 protein is CASSFGSTRPDTDTQYF. CDR3 coding DNA: TGTGCCAGCAGCTTCGGATCGACTCGACCGGACACAGATACGCAGTATTTT. The rearrangement joins TRBV5-8 to TRBJ2-3; D is ambiguous. The CDR3 is made up of 17 amino acids. The V end lost 2 bases, the J end lost 2 bases, and 18 bases lay between the germline ends. Germline V CDR1 and CDR2: SGHTS, YDEGEE.

The chain recombines TRBV5-1 with TRBJ2-7, with a weak D call TRBD2 (6 bases). Germline V gene data show CDR1 as SGHRS and CDR2 as YFSETQ. This CDR3 region has 14 residues. Trimming cost V 0 bases and J 5 bases, with 12 bases left between them. CDR3 nucleotides: TGCGCCAGCAGCTTGGGCGGGGCGTCAGACGAGCAGTACGTC. Protein sequence: CASSLGGASDEQYV.

This clone turned up a few times. The V call is TRBV2, the J call TRBJ1-5; perhaps TRBD1 as D (5 bases). CDR3 length equals 17 residues. Trimming stripped 4 bases from V and 0 bases from J, with 16 bases between. CDR1 is SNHLY, CDR2 FYNNEI, per germline. CDR3 region: CASSVGRGWSSNQPQHF. CDR3 sequence (DNA): TGTGCCAGCAGTGTAGGAAGGGGTTGGTCTAGCAATCAGCCCCAGCATTTT. Supplemented by reference TRBV2 and TRBJ1-5, the full variable domain reads EPEVTQTPSHQVTQMGQEVILRCVPISNHLYFYWYRQILGQKVEFLVSFYNNEISEKSEIFDDQFSVERPDGSNFTLKIRSTKLEDSAMYFCASSVGRGWSSNQPQHFGDGTRLSIL.

The genes are TRBV5-1 and TRBJ2-5; 7 bases are shared with TRBD1. V dropped 0 bases and J dropped 2; count of bases not matched to a gene: 7. This CDR3 is 16 amino acids long. The germline V gene has CDR1 SGHRS and CDR2 YFSETQ. The chain's CDR3 is CASSLAQGVGQETQYF. The DNA of the CDR3 is TGCGCCAGCAGCTTGGCCCAGGGGGTCGGGCAAGAGACCCAGTACTTC.

The chain has TRBV2 and TRBJ2-4; D is unclear. V lost 3 bases, J lost 10 bases, and 7 bases lay in between. Looked up from germline, CDR1 is SNHLY and CDR2 is FYNNEI. The CDR3 consists of 11 residues. The CDR3, as DNA: TGTGCCAGCAGTGAGCTAAGTATTCAGTACTTC. Its translation is CASSELSIQYF.

V and J are TRBV19 and TRBJ1-5; possibly TRBD1 for D (6 bases). V lost 5 bases and J 5 bases, leaving 19 bases between the germline ends. The germline V gene encodes CDR1 LNHDA and CDR2 SQIVND (reference sequence). The CDR3 sequence is 16 residues long. The CDR3 here is CASSFRQVGLDQPQHF. As DNA, the CDR3 is TGTGCCAGTAGTTTCCGACAGGTTGGGCTCGATCAGCCCCAGCATTTT.

V gene TRBV3-1 (or the pseudogene TRBV3-2) combines with J gene TRBJ1-6; no definite D call. V was trimmed by 0 bases and J by 0 bases, leaving 12 bases between them. The CDR3 has 18 amino acids. Germline V gene lookup returns CDR1 LGHDT and CDR2 YNNKEL (reference sequence). DNA of the CDR3: TGTGCCAGCAGCCAAGATCTCCACCTGAGCTCCTATAATTCACCCCTCCACTTT. Its protein is CASSQDLHLSSYNSPLHF.

The rearrangement joins TRBV18 to TRBJ2-7; possible D gene TRBD2, 5 bases. The V gene lost 2 bases and the J gene lost 2 bases, with 13 bases spanning the gap. CDR3 length: 15 residues. Germline V gives CDR1 KGHSH, CDR2 LQKENI. The CDR3 region is CASSPTGMKAYEQYV. The CDR3 coding sequence is TGTGCCAGCTCACCAACGGGGATGAAAGCCTACGAGCAGTACGTC.

V and J are TRBV5-4 and TRBJ2-5, with 10 bases fitting TRBD2. The CDR3 is made up of 17 amino acids. J lost 2 bases, V lost 3 bases, and 10 bases had no gene match. Germline assignment: CDR1 SGHNT and CDR2 YYREEE (reference sequence). CDR3 residues: CASSSPPSGGLQETQYF. The CDR3 nucleotides are TGTGCCAGCAGCTCCCCCCCTAGCGGGGGCCTTCAAGAGACCCAGTACTTC.

This rearrangement joins TRBV6-5 to TRBJ1-1; 8 nucleotides line up with TRBD1. The CDR3 sequence is 14 residues long. Germline CDR1 and CDR2: MNHEY and SVGAGI. After removal of 2 bases from V and 5 bases from J, the junction contained 4 bases not matched to a gene. CDR3 amino acids: CASSYLDRVTEAFF. CDR3 DNA: TGTGCCAGCAGTTACCTGGACAGGGTGACTGAAGCTTTCTTT.

V and J are TRBV18 and TRBJ2-6; D unresolved. Trimming pared 5 bases from V and 0 bases from J, leaving 8 bases between. Germline CDR1 KGHSH, CDR2 LQKENI. The CDR3 covers 15 residues. CDR3 sequence: CASSVASSGANVLTF. CDR3 DNA sequence: TGTGCCAGCTCAGTGGCATCCTCTGGGGCCAACGTCCTGACTTTC.

This clone has more than one count but fewer than ten. V and J are TRBV5-1 and TRBJ1-2; TRBD1 matches 10 bases. V trimming: 3 bases; J trimming: 7 bases; junction bases outside the gene matches: 9. This CDR3 contains 15 residues. The germline V gene has CDR1 SGHRS and CDR2 YFSETQ. The CDR3 loop is CASSSSGTGVGGYTF. The CDR3 DNA follows: TGCGCCAGCAGCTCCTCCGGGACAGGGGTAGGTGGCTACACCTTC.

V and J are TRBV3-1 (or the pseudogene TRBV3-2) and TRBJ1-2, with a weak D call TRBD1 (6 bases). CDR1 is LGHDT, CDR2 YNNKEL, per germline (reference sequence). V was shortened by 6 bases and J by 6 bases, with 17 bases between the two germline ends. The CDR3 is made up of 14 amino acids. The CDR3 here is CASSSTGLTNGYTF. In DNA form, the CDR3 reads TGTGCCAGCAGTTCGACAGGTCTTACCAATGGCTACACCTTC.

V gene TRBV19 combines with J gene TRBJ2-7, with 9 bases lining up with TRBD1. This CDR3 spans 16 amino acids. The junction had 11 bases not matched to a gene; V was cut back by 5 bases and J by 3 bases. Germline CDR1 and CDR2: LNHDA and SQIVND (reference sequence). The CDR3 DNA reads TGTGCCAGTAGTGTCGGGACAGGGAAGGGGATCTACGAGCAGTACTTC. Translated, it gives CASSVGTGKGIYEQYF.

The rearrangement uses TRBV9 and TRBJ1-6; 7 nucleotides line up with TRBD1. V gave up 0 bases and J gave up 10 bases; unmatched junction bases: 4. Germline CDR1 reads SGDLS; CDR2 reads YYNGEE. There are 14 residues in the CDR3. CDR3 loop: CASSVGQGSSPLHF. The CDR3 DNA reads as TGTGCCAGCAGCGTAGGACAGGGAAGCTCACCCCTCCACTTT.

J is TRBJ1-5 and V is TRBV2; D might be TRBD1 (6 bases). Germline assignment: CDR1 SNHLY and CDR2 FYNNEI. Trimming cost V 8 bases and J 6 bases, with 17 bases left between them. The CDR3 runs to 14 residues. CDR3 in amino acids: CASVRDQGIQPQHF. CDR3 nucleotide sequence: TGTGCCAGCGTTCGAGACCAGGGGATTCAGCCCCAGCATTTT. Full variable domain (missing parts from reference TRBV2 and TRBJ1-5): EPEVTQTPSHQVTQMGQEVILRCVPISNHLYFYWYRQILGQKVEFLVSFYNNEISEKSEIFDDQFSVERPDGSNFTLKIRSTKLEDSAMYFCASVRDQGIQPQHFGDGTRLSIL.

The chain carries TRBV10-2 and TRBJ2-5; D possibly corresponds to TRBD2 (6 bases). The ends were cut back, 7 bases at V and 7 bases at J, with 10 bases in the middle. Germline V CDR1 and CDR2: WSHSY, SAAADI. The CDR3 consists of 11 residues. The CDR3, as DNA: TGCGCCAGCACGGGGGAAGGGACCCAGTACTTC. Its translation is CASTGEGTQYF.

This chain joins TRBV4-1 and TRBJ1-1; 7 positions agree with TRBD1. V gave up 11 bases and J gave up 4 bases; unmatched junction bases: 4. This CDR3 has 11 amino acids. In germline, CDR1 is MGHRA, CDR2 YSYEKL. This CDR3 reads CAASGGTEAFF. The CDR3 coding sequence is TGCGCCGCCTCAGGGGGCACTGAAGCTTTCTTT.

This chain uses TRBV6-1 with TRBJ2-3, with TRBD2 identical over 8 bases. The V gene's germline CDR1 is MNHNS and CDR2 SASEGT. After removal of 0 bases from V and 3 bases from J, the junction contained 5 bases not matched to a gene. There are 16 residues in the CDR3. The CDR3 coding sequence is TGTGCCAGCAGTGAAGCCCCCGGGACTAGTACAGATACGCAGTATTTT. Translated, it gives CASSEAPGTSTDTQYF.

The chain carries TRBV7-2 and TRBJ2-5, with 7 bases lining up with TRBD2. The CDR3 is 14 residues long. Trimming removed 3 bases from V and 5 bases from J; junction bases left unmatched: 6. The V gene's germline CDR1 is SGHTA and CDR2 FQGNSA. CDR3 sequence (DNA): TGTGCCAGCAGCTTCGAACGGCGGGGGGAGACCCAGTACTTC. It encodes CASSFERRGETQYF. Combining the CDR3 with reference TRBV7-2 and TRBJ2-5 gives the whole variable domain GAGVSQSPSNKVTEKGKDVELRCDPISGHTALYWYRQSLGQGLEFLIYFQGNSAPDKSGLPSDRFSAERTGGSVSTLTIQRTQQEDSAVYLCASSFERRGETQYFGPGTRLLVL.